This T cell receptor (beta chain) originates from a study of OX40 agonist ivuxolimab in advanced cancers. The assay was immunoSEQ multiplex PCR, and TCRdb's table has in-frame clones only and misses some. The sample has roughly 40,000 clones; around 90% are singletons. Points on this clone: Its antigen remains unknown.

Study results and limitations: Both blood CD4+ and CD8+ T cells showed clonal growth by week 6 at 0.1 to 3.0 mg/kg. Researchers did not determine the expanded peripheral T cells' antigen specificity. A proportion of nonresponders additionally exhibited low normalized T-cell clonal expansion.

Trimming removed 7 bases from V and 4 bases from J, with 13 bases in between. The CDR3 runs 14 residues. Germline V gene data show CDR1 as LNHDA and CDR2 as SQIVND (reference sequence). This sequence joins TRBV19 and TRBJ1-4; D possibly corresponds to TRBD1 (6 bases). The starting material was CD4+ or CD8+ T cells sorted from blood, obtained in a trial of the OX40 agonist ivuxolimab. The sequence was obtained from an adult with an advanced solid tumor such as melanoma, head and neck, liver or kidney cancer. This CDR3 reads CASTPGHRNEKLFF. Written as DNA, the CDR3 is TGTGCCAGTACTCCGGGACACCGTAATGAAAAACTGTTTTTT.